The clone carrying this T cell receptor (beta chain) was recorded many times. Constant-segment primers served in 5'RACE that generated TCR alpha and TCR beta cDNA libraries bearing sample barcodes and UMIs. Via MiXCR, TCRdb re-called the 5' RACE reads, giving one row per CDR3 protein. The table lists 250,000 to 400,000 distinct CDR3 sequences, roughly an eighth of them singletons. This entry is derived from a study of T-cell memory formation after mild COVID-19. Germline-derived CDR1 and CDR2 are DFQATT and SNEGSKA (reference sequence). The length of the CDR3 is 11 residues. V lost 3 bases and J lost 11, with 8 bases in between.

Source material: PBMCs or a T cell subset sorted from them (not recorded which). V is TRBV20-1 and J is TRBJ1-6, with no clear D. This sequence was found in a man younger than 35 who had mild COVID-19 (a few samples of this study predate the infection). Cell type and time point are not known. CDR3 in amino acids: CSASEGTPLHF. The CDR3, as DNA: TGCAGTGCTAGTGAGGGAACACCCCTCCACTTT.